The subject of this entry is one T cell receptor (beta chain). This specimen belongs to a study of identifying expanded T cells in peripheral blood. Assay used: immunoSEQ multiplex PCR; TCRdb lists only in-frame clones, some missing. The sample records around 82,000 clones, about 83% being singletons. Trimming took 0 bases from V and 8 from J, leaving 11 bases between them. This CDR3 is 14 amino acids long. The V gene's germline CDR1 is SGDLS and CDR2 YYNGEE. The genes are TRBV9 and TRBJ2-2; no reliable D call. The source is a person between 18 and 75 years old in good health. The sequenced sample was blood. The CDR3 loop reads CASSVASGQGELFF. In nucleotides, the CDR3 is TGTGCCAGCAGCGTAGCATCGGGCCAAGGGGAGCTGTTTTTT.